This passage covers 17 T cell receptor beta chains from one sample sequenced in a study of cytomegalovirus exposure and HLA in healthy donors. The PCR contained 60 Vbeta and 13 Jbeta primers. The method was immunoSEQ multiplex PCR; TCRdb's version includes in-frame clones alone and lacks a portion of them. The repertoire holds 200,000 to 250,000 clones, with approximately 85% as singletons. Sequencing was performed on PBMCs. These TCRs come from a woman aged 40 to 50 in good health and CMV-seronegative.

This chain links TRBV28 with TRBJ1-1; unclear D gene. With 4 bases removed from V and 5 bases from J, the gap between germline ends came to 11 bases. This CDR3 comprises 13 residues. The germline CDR1 and CDR2 sequences are MDHEN and SYDVKM. The DNA of the CDR3 is TGTGCCAGCAGTTGGGAGGGAGGGACTGAAGCTTTCTTT. Translation: CASSWEGGTEAFF. Full variable domain (rest looked up from reference TRBV28 and TRBJ1-1): DVKVTQSSRYLVKRTGEKVFLECVQDMDHENMFWYRQDPGLGLRLIYFSYDVKMKEKGDIPEGYSVSREKKERFSLILESASTNQTSMYLCASSWEGGTEAFFGQGTRLTVV.

The chain combines TRBV27 with TRBJ1-1; the D gene is possibly TRBD1 (6 bases). Trimming stripped 4 bases from V and 4 bases from J, with 10 bases between. Germline-derived CDR1 and CDR2 are MNHEY and SMNVEV (reference sequence). The length of the CDR3 is 13 residues. The CDR3 spells CASSSWTATEAFF. For the CDR3, the DNA is TGTGCCAGCAGTTCTTGGACAGCCACTGAAGCTTTCTTT.

The chain uses TRBV7-9 and TRBJ1-1, with 7 bases matching TRBD1. Looked up from germline, CDR1 is SEHNR and CDR2 is FQNEAQ (reference sequence). Trimming removed 2 bases from V and 8 bases from J; junction bases left unmatched: 17. The CDR3 totals 17 residues. CDR3 coding DNA: TGTGCCAGCAGCTTAACCGCTGGGACAGCCTCTAGGGGAGAAGCTTTCTTT. This gives the protein CASSLTAGTASRGEAFF.

This clone was seen a single time. This sequence joins TRBV19 and TRBJ2-7; 11 nucleotides match TRBD1. CDR1 is LNHDA and CDR2 is SQIVND in the germline V gene (reference sequence). V was pared by 7 bases and J by 2 bases, with 7 bases of the junction left unmatched. This CDR3 is built from 15 residues. Written as DNA, the CDR3 is TGTGCCAGTATCCCCGGGACAGGGGGTACCTACGAGCAGTACTTC. Protein: CASIPGTGGTYEQYF. The complete variable domain, with remaining parts taken from reference TRBV19 and TRBJ2-7, reads DGGITQSPKYLFRKEGQNVTLSCEQNLNHDAMYWYRQDPGQGLRLIYYSQIVNDFQKGDIAEGYSVSREKKESFPLTVTSAQKNPTAFYLCASIPGTGGTYEQYFGPGTRLTVT.

This clone was counted a few times. This chain connects TRBV5-1 to TRBJ2-4; weak D call: TRBD2 (6 bases). The germline V and J ends were trimmed by 1 base and 1 base, with 9 bases remaining between them. Per the germline V gene, CDR1 is SGHRS and CDR2 is YFSETQ. The length of the CDR3 is 15 residues. This chain's CDR3 is CASSLTGGAKNIQYF. CDR3 sequence (DNA): TGCGCCAGCAGCTTGACCGGGGGTGCCAAAAACATTCAGTACTTC.

This clone appeared a single time. The rearrangement links TRBV18 to TRBJ2-2; 8 bases match TRBD1. V lost 3 bases and J lost 3; bases outside the gene matches: 9. The length of the CDR3 is 17 residues. The germline V gene encodes CDR1 KGHSH and CDR2 LQKENI. This CDR3 reads CASSPGTGAVYTGELFF. The CDR3 DNA follows: TGTGCCAGCTCACCGGGGACAGGCGCGGTATACACCGGGGAGCTGTTTTTT.

The V gene is TRBV7-2, the J gene TRBJ1-1; D not certain. Germline V lookup: CDR1 SGHTA, CDR2 FQGNSA. The length of the CDR3 is 14 residues. Trimming took 4 bases from V and 4 from J, leaving 13 bases between them. The CDR3 bases are TGTGCCAGCAGCTCCCGACCTGGAGGCACTGAAGCTTTCTTT. Translated: CASSSRPGGTEAFF.

This clone is a singleton in its sample. As DNA, the CDR3 is TGCGCCAGCAGCCCTAGGACAGGGGAGATGTCTGGAAACACCATATATTTT. Translating it yields CASSPRTGEMSGNTIYF. The rearrangement joins TRBV5-1 to TRBJ1-3; 9 positions match TRBD1. V shed 4 bases and J 1 base; nucleotides not matched to a gene: 9. From germline, CDR1 is SGHRS and CDR2 YFSETQ. CDR3 size: 17 residues.

The chain links TRBV6-5 to TRBJ2-5, with D possibly matching TRBD1 (6 bases). The assigned J gene may be wrong: the sequence end matches TRBJ2-7 better. The CDR3 has 14 amino acids. The germline V gene encodes CDR1 MNHEY and CDR2 SVGAGI. In nucleotides, the CDR3 is TGTGCCAGCAGTAACTACAGGGCTGCCTACGAGCAGTACTTC. This codes for CASSNYRAAYEQYF.

This sequence joins TRBV6-1 and TRBJ1-3; no firm D call. The CDR3 consists of 14 residues. Trimming removed 4 bases at V and 2 bases at J, with 9 bases between. The germline V gene encodes CDR1 MNHNS and CDR2 SASEGT. The CDR3 here is CASSVWSTGNTIYF. In DNA form, the CDR3 reads TGTGCCAGCAGTGTGTGGAGTACTGGAAACACCATATATTTT.

The chain employs TRBV9 and TRBJ2-2, with TRBD1 matching 7 bases. The CDR3 is 17 amino acids. The junction had 10 bases not matched to a gene; V was cut back by 0 bases and J by 5 bases. In germline, CDR1 is SGDLS, CDR2 YYNGEE. The CDR3: CASSVDPFRGRTGELFF. The CDR3 DNA reads TGTGCCAGCAGCGTAGACCCGTTTAGGGGGCGGACCGGGGAGCTGTTTTTT.

The chain uses TRBV5-6 and TRBJ2-5, with D uncertain. Near its end, the DNA agrees better with TRBJ2-7, so the J call may be wrong. Per germline, CDR1 SGHDT and CDR2 YYEEEE. This CDR3 is built from 12 residues. This chain's CDR3 is CASSLRSYEQYF. CDR3 nucleotide sequence: TGTGCCAGCAGCTTGCGGTCCTACGAGCAGTACTTC.

The CDR3 DNA sequence: TGTGCCTGGAGTGTAGGGACAGCCTACAATGAGCAGTTCTTC. It is translated as CAWSVGTAYNEQFF. V usage is TRBV30 and J usage is TRBJ2-1, with TRBD1 matching over 7 bases. The CDR3 runs 14 residues. From germline, CDR1 is GTSNPN and CDR2 SVGIG (reference sequence). V lost 0 bases to trimming and J lost 2 bases; unmatched junction nucleotides: 1.

The genes are TRBV6-1 and TRBJ1-2; TRBD1 matches 7 bases. Germline values: CDR1 MNHNS, CDR2 SASEGT. CDR3 length equals 14 residues. V was clipped by 8 bases and J by 5 bases; unmatched bases: 11. DNA for the CDR3: TGTGCCAGCGGAGAGGGGGCCGTGGGGTATGGCTACACCTTC. This sequence encodes CASGEGAVGYGYTF.

The rearrangement links TRBV5-1 to TRBJ2-5; maybe TRBD2 (6 bases). V lost 1 base and J lost 5, with 12 bases in between. The CDR3 contains 14 residues. The germline V gene encodes CDR1 SGHRS and CDR2 YFSETQ. The CDR3 coding sequence is TGCGCCAGCAGCTTGCTTGCCGGGAGTGAGACCCAGTACTTC. Its translation: CASSLLAGSETQYF.

The CDR3: CASSLAGGSAAGNTIYF. As DNA, the CDR3 is TGCGCCAGCAGCTTGGCCGGGGGGTCCGCGGCTGGAAACACCATATATTTT. The chain recombines TRBV5-1 with TRBJ1-3; D is perhaps TRBD1 (5 bases). Germline V gene data show CDR1 as SGHRS and CDR2 as YFSETQ. Trimming cost V 0 bases and J 2 bases, with 15 bases left between them. The CDR3 loop spans 17 amino acids.

The chain employs TRBV19 and TRBJ2-3; D perhaps matches TRBD1 (6 bases). V shed 1 base and J shed 6 bases, with 17 bases lying between them. Germline V gives CDR1 LNHDA, CDR2 SQIVND (reference sequence). This CDR3 spans 16 amino acids. The CDR3 DNA reads as TGTGCCAGTAGTATAGGGGCGTGGGACATGAAGGATACGCAGTATTTT. Its translation: CASSIGAWDMKDTQYF.